These 28 T cell receptor beta chains were all obtained from the same sample, sequenced in a study of blood T cell repertoires in COVID-19 (TCRdb year 2020). The protocol used for the library was the immunoSEQ multiplex PCR assay. Not all clones reach the TCRdb copy of this immuneACCESS table, which keeps in-frame sequences only. Checked studies attribute under half of the gap to unresolved V genes and leave the rest unexplained. Recorded for this sample are roughly 110,000 clones; 82% of them occurred a single time. The leading ten clones occupy 7% to 9.5% of the sample. Material for sequencing was peripheral blood. Receptor source: an older man with acute or convalescent COVID-19.

The V gene is TRBV5-5, the J gene TRBJ1-6; D unresolved. The CDR3 totals 19 residues. The germline gives CDR1 SGHKS, CDR2 YYEKEE (reference sequence). V was shortened by 0 bases and J by 7 bases, with 23 bases between the two germline ends. The CDR3 coding sequence is TGTGCCAGCAGCTTGGTGTCAGGCATGTCCCGGGGAATGAATTCACCCCTCCACTTT. As protein: CASSLVSGMSRGMNSPLHF. Full variable domain (remainder filled in from reference TRBV5-5 and TRBJ1-6): DAGVTQSPTHLIKTRGQQVTLRCSPISGHKSVSWYQQVLGQGPQFIFQYYEKEERGRGNFPDRFSARQFPNYSSELNVNALLLGDSALYLCASSLVSGMSRGMNSPLHFGNGTRLTVT.

CDR3: CSARQGGETEAFF. The CDR3 DNA sequence: TGCAGCGCCCGACAGGGGGGGGAGACTGAAGCTTTCTTT. The rearrangement links TRBV29-1 to TRBJ1-1; TRBD1 agrees at 9 bases. Germline V gene data show CDR1 as SQVTM and CDR2 as ANQGSEA. Trimming removed 7 bases from V and 5 bases from J; junction bases left unmatched: 8. The CDR3 has 13 residues.

The gene calls are TRBV21-1 and TRBJ1-5; the table calls TRBD1, which could not be checked here. TRBV21-1 counts as a pseudogene. This CDR3 comprises 15 residues. In DNA form, the CDR3 reads TGTGCCAGCAGCACCCCACAGGGGGCGGCTCAGCCCCAGCATTTT. This codes for CASSTPQGAAQPQHF.

A single count supports this clone. The gene calls are TRBV19 and TRBJ1-1, with TRBD1 as a possible D gene (6 bases). CDR1 and CDR2 (germline): LNHDA, SQIVND (reference sequence). Trimming pared 4 bases from V and 6 bases from J, leaving 12 bases between. The CDR3 has 13 residues. The CDR3: CASSTLQGPEAFF. CDR3 DNA sequence: TGTGCCAGTAGTACTCTACAGGGCCCTGAAGCTTTCTTT. Using reference TRBV19 and TRBJ1-1 for the parts outside the CDR3, the full variable domain is DGGITQSPKYLFRKEGQNVTLSCEQNLNHDAMYWYRQDPGQGLRLIYYSQIVNDFQKGDIAEGYSVSREKKESFPLTVTSAQKNPTAFYLCASSTLQGPEAFFGQGTRLTVV.

This clone has a handful of counts. The chain has TRBV19 and TRBJ2-3, with 7 positions matching TRBD1. With V trimmed by 8 bases and J by 2 bases, 13 bases remained unmatched. Germline V gene sequence: CDR1 LNHDA, CDR2 SQIVND (reference sequence). This CDR3 region has 16 residues. The chain's CDR3 is CASAPRDSKSTDTQYF. Here the CDR3 DNA reads TGTGCCAGTGCACCCCGGGACAGCAAATCCACAGATACGCAGTATTTT.

This clone was observed a handful of times. The genes are TRBV25-1 and TRBJ2-4; 7 bases are a match to TRBD2. The CDR3 has 18 amino acids. Germline CDR1 is MGHDK and CDR2 is SYGVNS. V trimming: 10 bases; J trimming: 4 bases; junction bases outside the gene matches: 22. The DNA of the CDR3 is TGTGCCACTGCTGGATCCGGGGCGACCCCGGGAGGTAAAAACATTCAGTACTTC. The encoded protein is CATAGSGATPGGKNIQYF.

The rearrangement joins TRBV9 to TRBJ1-1, with D tentatively TRBD1 (5 bases). In germline, CDR1 is SGDLS, CDR2 YYNGEE. The CDR3 runs 14 residues. Deletions cut 7 bases from V and 0 bases from J, with 13 bases between. This CDR3 reads CASQGIVVNTEAFF. The CDR3 DNA reads TGTGCCAGCCAGGGTATTGTGGTGAACACTGAAGCTTTCTTT.

The V and J genes are TRBV11-2 and TRBJ2-3, with 12 bases identical to TRBD2. Germline V CDR1 and CDR2: SGHAT, FQNNGV. This CDR3 comprises 16 residues. V lost 7 bases to trimming and J lost 1 base; unmatched junction nucleotides: 6. The CDR3 DNA reads as TGTGCCAGCACCACATGGACTAGCGGGGGCACAGATACGCAGTATTTT. Translation: CASTTWTSGGTDTQYF.

The J gene is TRBJ1-1, the V gene TRBV5-1; 9 bases line up with TRBD1. V gave up 4 bases and J gave up 12 bases; unmatched junction bases: 13. Per the germline V gene, CDR1 is SGHRS and CDR2 is YFSETQ. The CDR3 runs to 14 residues. The CDR3 loop is CASSQPGTGLESFF. The CDR3 DNA is TGCGCCAGCAGCCAACCTGGGACAGGGCTTGAGTCTTTCTTT.

The rearrangement joins TRBV10-3 to TRBJ1-2; 10 nucleotides line up with TRBD1. The CDR3 contains 14 residues. V lost 1 base and J lost 6; bases outside the gene matches: 2. The germline V gene has CDR1 ENHRY and CDR2 SYGVKD. The CDR3 protein is CAISEWDRGHGYTF. CDR3 coding DNA: TGTGCCATCAGTGAGTGGGACAGGGGTCATGGCTACACCTTC.

The chain employs TRBV5-1 and TRBJ1-1, with D possibly being TRBD1 (6 bases). Germline values: CDR1 SGHRS, CDR2 YFSETQ. The CDR3 totals 13 residues. V gave up 2 bases and J gave up 5 bases, with 10 bases separating them. In DNA form, the CDR3 reads TGCGCCAGCAGCTTCTCCGACAGGACTGAAGCTTTCTTT. Its protein product is CASSFSDRTEAFF.

The chain combines TRBV18 with TRBJ2-7; perhaps TRBD1 as D (5 bases). V lost 4 bases, J lost 7 bases, and 17 bases lay in between. The germline CDR1 and CDR2 sequences are KGHSH and LQKENI. The CDR3 sequence is 14 residues long. In DNA, the CDR3 is TGTGCCAGCTCACGGCGCAGCGATCGACAGGAGCAGTACTTC. Translation: CASSRRSDRQEQYF.

Here the CDR3 DNA reads TGTGCCAGCAGGGGACAGATTTATGGCTACACCTTC. This codes for CASRGQIYGYTF. The rearrangement uses TRBV6-5 and TRBJ1-2; 7 bases are a match to TRBD1. V lost 6 bases, J lost 5 bases, and 3 bases stayed unmatched. CDR1 is MNHEY, CDR2 SVGAGI, per germline. The CDR3 runs 12 residues.

In DNA, the CDR3 is TGTGCCAGCAGCTACAGGGTGAGCACCGGGGAGCTGTTTTTT. Protein product: CASSYRVSTGELFF. The chain joins TRBV7-9 to TRBJ2-2; the D gene is possibly TRBD1 (6 bases). The CDR3 has 14 residues. V gave up 4 bases and J gave up 4 bases, with 10 bases separating them. In germline, CDR1 is SEHNR, CDR2 FQNEAQ (reference sequence).

The rearrangement joins TRBV11-2 to TRBJ2-1; 12 bases match TRBD2. The CDR3 is 15 amino acids. The germline V gene has CDR1 SGHAT and CDR2 FQNNGV. V lost 2 bases to trimming and J lost 9 bases; unmatched junction nucleotides: 5. This CDR3 is CASSLLAGGPTEQFF. The CDR3 bases are TGTGCCAGCAGCTTACTAGCGGGAGGGCCAACTGAGCAGTTCTTC.

This chain joins TRBV6-5 and TRBJ2-7, with TRBD1 matching 7 bases. This CDR3 has 13 residues. Germline assignment: CDR1 MNHEY and CDR2 SVGAGI. V trimming: 6 bases; J trimming: 4 bases; junction bases outside the gene matches: 6. CDR3 in amino acids: CASSLTGMYEQYF. DNA for the CDR3: TGTGCCAGCAGCCTGACAGGGATGTACGAGCAGTACTTC.

The V call is TRBV12-3 or TRBV12-4, the J call TRBJ1-6; perhaps TRBD1 as D (5 bases). CDR3 length: 13 residues. V dropped 4 bases and J dropped 7 bases, with 8 bases sitting between them. CDR3 sequence: CASSSQGNSPLHF. The DNA of the CDR3 is TGTGCCAGCAGTTCCCAGGGCAATTCACCCCTCCACTTT.

The J gene is TRBJ1-2, the V gene TRBV11-2; possible D gene TRBD1, 5 bases. V shed 5 bases and J shed 2 bases, with 15 bases lying between them. Looked up from germline, CDR1 is SGHAT and CDR2 is FQNNGV. The CDR3 loop spans 15 amino acids. As DNA, the CDR3 is TGTGCCAGCAGCCTCCATATGGACAAGAACTATGGCTACACCTTC. Translated, it gives CASSLHMDKNYGYTF.

The chain joins TRBV5-4 to TRBJ1-5, with D possibly TRBD1 on 5 matching bases. V lost 2 bases and J lost 5, with 20 bases in between. CDR3 size: 17 residues. Germline assignment: CDR1 SGHNT and CDR2 YYREEE (reference sequence). CDR3 DNA sequence: TGTGCCAGCAGCTTTGGAGGGGCCCGAGCCGCCTATCAGCCCCAGCATTTT. Translation gives CASSFGGARAAYQPQHF.

This chain links TRBV7-8 with TRBJ2-2; possibly TRBD1 for D (5 bases). V was pared by 5 bases and J by 5 bases, with 9 bases between. CDR1 and CDR2 from the germline V gene are SGHVS and FQNEAQ. CDR3 length: 13 amino acids. The CDR3 coding sequence is TGTGCCAGCAGCCTGCAGGGTACCGGGGAGCTGTTTTTT. Translating gives CASSLQGTGELFF.

DNA for the CDR3: TGTGCCACCAGCAGAGGATCTGAGAGCGGGGGGCTCGACGAGCAGTACTTC. This gives the protein CATSRGSESGGLDEQYF. The V and J genes are TRBV15 and TRBJ2-7; 9 bases line up with TRBD2. J gave up 5 bases and V 1 base, and 12 bases lay outside the gene matches. The CDR3 spans 17 residues. The germline gives CDR1 LNHNV, CDR2 YYDKDF (reference sequence).

The rearrangement joins TRBV5-4 to TRBJ2-2; 7 bases are shared with TRBD1. With 4 bases clipped from V and 4 bases from J, the junction kept 4 bases outside the gene matches. This CDR3 is 14 amino acids long. CDR1 SGHNT and CDR2 YYREEE come from the germline V gene (reference sequence). CDR3 region: CASSGRQGTGELFF. For the CDR3, the DNA is TGTGCCAGCAGCGGACGACAGGGCACCGGGGAGCTGTTTTTT.

This clone was detected only once. The rearrangement joins TRBV6-5 to TRBJ2-7, with 11 bases matching TRBD2. Germline V gene sequence: CDR1 MNHEY, CDR2 SVGAGI. The CDR3 contains 14 residues. V was clipped by 11 bases and J by 2 bases; unmatched bases: 8. CDR3 sequence (DNA): TGTGCCGGTAGCGGGGGGGCCGGTCCCTACGAGCAGTACTTC. This gives the protein CAGSGGAGPYEQYF.

The chain combines TRBV27 with TRBJ1-5; D gene uncertain. This CDR3 region has 13 residues. Trimming removed 3 bases from V and 2 bases from J, with 5 bases in between. CDR1 MNHEY and CDR2 SMNVEV come from the germline V gene (reference sequence). CDR3: CASSFTGNQPQHF. The CDR3 DNA follows: TGTGCCAGCAGTTTTACGGGCAATCAGCCCCAGCATTTT.

The gene calls are TRBV4-2 and TRBJ2-7; no definite D call. V lost 1 base and J lost 4, with 8 bases in between. The CDR3 is 13 amino acids. CDR1 is LGHNA, CDR2 YNFKEQ, per germline. CDR3 protein: CASSQGQPYEQYF. The CDR3 nucleotides read TGTGCCAGCAGCCAAGGACAACCGTACGAGCAGTACTTC.

The chain recombines TRBV11-2 with TRBJ2-1, with D possibly TRBD1 on 5 matching bases. This CDR3 has 15 amino acids. Germline CDR1 reads SGHAT; CDR2 reads FQNNGV. V shed 8 bases and J shed 4 bases, with 18 bases lying between them. This CDR3 is CASSRNLQDYNEQFF. CDR3 coding DNA: TGTGCCAGCTCGAGAAACCTACAGGATTACAATGAGCAGTTCTTC.

The chain uses TRBV19 and TRBJ2-3; 14 bases line up with TRBD2. V lost 5 bases and J lost 2; bases outside the gene matches: 9. Germline V gene lookup returns CDR1 LNHDA and CDR2 SQIVND (reference sequence). The CDR3 runs 18 residues. In DNA form, the CDR3 reads TGTGCCAGTAGTTCGGGACTAGCGGGGGTTCATCTCACAGATACGCAGTATTTT. Its translation is CASSSGLAGVHLTDTQYF.

The chain joins TRBV29-1 to TRBJ2-7; D may be TRBD1 (6 bases). The germline V and J ends were trimmed by 0 bases and 0 bases, with 12 bases remaining between them. CDR1 is SQVTM, CDR2 ANQGSEA, per germline. This CDR3 has 15 amino acids. The chain's CDR3 is CSVEDSTGSSYEQYF. CDR3 DNA: TGCAGCGTTGAAGATTCAACAGGGAGCTCCTACGAGCAGTACTTC.